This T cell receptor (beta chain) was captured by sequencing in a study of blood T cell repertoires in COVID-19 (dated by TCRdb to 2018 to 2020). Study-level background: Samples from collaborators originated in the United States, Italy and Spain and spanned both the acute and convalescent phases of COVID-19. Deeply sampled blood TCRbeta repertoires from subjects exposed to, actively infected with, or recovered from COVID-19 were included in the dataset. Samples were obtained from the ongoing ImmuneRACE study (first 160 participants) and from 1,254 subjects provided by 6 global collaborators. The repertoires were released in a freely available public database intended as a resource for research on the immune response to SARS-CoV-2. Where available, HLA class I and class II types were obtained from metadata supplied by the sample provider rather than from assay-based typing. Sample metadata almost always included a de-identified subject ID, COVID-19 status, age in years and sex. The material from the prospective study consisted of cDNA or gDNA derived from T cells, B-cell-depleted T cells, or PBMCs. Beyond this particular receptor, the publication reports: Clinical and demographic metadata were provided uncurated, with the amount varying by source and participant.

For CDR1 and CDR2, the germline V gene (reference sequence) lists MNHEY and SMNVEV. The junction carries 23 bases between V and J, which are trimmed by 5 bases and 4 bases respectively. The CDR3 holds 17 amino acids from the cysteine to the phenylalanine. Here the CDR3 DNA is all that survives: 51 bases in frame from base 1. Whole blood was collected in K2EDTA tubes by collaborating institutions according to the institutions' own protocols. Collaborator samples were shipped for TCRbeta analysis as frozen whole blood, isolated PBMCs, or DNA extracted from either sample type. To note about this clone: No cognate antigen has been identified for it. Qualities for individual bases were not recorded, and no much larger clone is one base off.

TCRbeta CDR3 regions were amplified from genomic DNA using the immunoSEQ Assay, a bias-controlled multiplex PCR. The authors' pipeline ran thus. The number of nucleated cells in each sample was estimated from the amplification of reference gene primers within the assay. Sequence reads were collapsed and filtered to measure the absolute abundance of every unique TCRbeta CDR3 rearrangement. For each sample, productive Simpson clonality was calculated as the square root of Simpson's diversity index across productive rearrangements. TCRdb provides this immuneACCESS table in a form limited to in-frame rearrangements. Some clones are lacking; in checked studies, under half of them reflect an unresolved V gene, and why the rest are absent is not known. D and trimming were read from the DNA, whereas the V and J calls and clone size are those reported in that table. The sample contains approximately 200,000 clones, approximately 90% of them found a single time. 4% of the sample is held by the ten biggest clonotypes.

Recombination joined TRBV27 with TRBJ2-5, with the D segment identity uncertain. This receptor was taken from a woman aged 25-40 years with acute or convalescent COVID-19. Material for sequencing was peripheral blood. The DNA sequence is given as TGTGCCAGCAGTCCCGCCCGGGTTGGGTTTCGGTTAGAGACCCAGTACTTC. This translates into CASSPARVGFRLETQYF.